This T cell receptor (beta chain) was sequenced in a study of shared clonotypes between healthy human individuals. Naive CD8 isolation took CD45RO-negative cells positively selected for CCR7 and excluded terminally differentiated effector memory CD45RA+ cells. Germline V gives CDR1 MNHEY, CDR2 SVGAGI. V lost 10 bases and J 8 bases, leaving 20 bases between the germline ends. This CDR3 comprises 13 residues. Sequenced by immunoSEQ multiplex PCR; TCRdb stores in-frame clones only, minus some. Of some 2,000,000 clones listed, about 95% were seen once; the top ten hold roughly 1%. This TCR derives from a man aged 18 to 30 in good health. The sequencing input was naive CD8+ T cells sorted from blood. The chain recombines TRBV6-5 with TRBJ1-1, with a weak D call TRBD1 (5 bases). CDR3 amino acids: CATEPGGTAEAFF. As DNA, the CDR3 is TGTGCCACCGAGCCTGGGGGGACCGCGGAAGCTTTCTTT.